Presented here are 27 T cell receptor beta chains from one specimen sequenced in a study of cytomegalovirus exposure and HLA in healthy donors (dated 2017 in TCRdb). Libraries were constructed by the immunoSEQ multiplex PCR assay. The multiplex PCR relied on a mix of 60 forward primers for TCR Vbeta segments and 13 reverse primers for TCR Jbeta segments. Drawn from immuneACCESS, this table holds only the in-frame rearrangements with V and J called that TCRdb kept. Clones are partly lost; checked studies trace under half to an unresolved V gene and leave the rest unexplained. This sample gives around 150,000 clones in total; roughly 64% of them show up just once. The biggest ten clones account for 2.5% to 3.5% of the sample. The specimen sequenced was PBMCs. These receptors were collected from a woman aged 25 to 39 in good health and CMV-seropositive.

This chain links TRBV15 with TRBJ1-1; D perhaps matches TRBD1 (6 bases). Looked up from germline, CDR1 is LNHNV and CDR2 is YYDKDF (reference sequence). V shed 3 bases and J shed 6 bases, with 14 bases lying between them. The length of the CDR3 is 14 residues. The chain's CDR3 is CATSRRGSGPEAFF. The DNA for the CDR3 is TGTGCCACCAGCAGGAGGGGGAGTGGGCCTGAAGCTTTCTTT. The variable domain in full, with the rest retrieved from reference TRBV15 and TRBJ1-1, is DAMVIQNPRYQVTQFGKPVTLSCSQTLNHNVMYWYQQKSSQAPKLLFHYYDKDFNNEADTPDNFQSRRPNTSFCFLDIRSPGLGDTAMYLCATSRRGSGPEAFFGQGTRLTVV.

The CDR3 loop reads CASSAPQGWGYGYTF. DNA for the CDR3: TGTGCCAGCAGCGCCCCACAGGGTTGGGGCTATGGCTACACCTTC. The chain couples TRBV9 to TRBJ1-2, with D possibly matching TRBD1 (6 bases). Germline CDR1 SGDLS, CDR2 YYNGEE. The ends were cut back, 3 bases at V and 4 bases at J, with 16 bases in the middle. CDR3 length equals 15 residues.

This clone was found a few times. The chain links TRBV4-1 to TRBJ1-5; possibly TRBD1 for D (6 bases). Germline loops: CDR1 MGHRA, CDR2 YSYEKL. There are 15 residues in the CDR3. Trimming pared 0 bases from V and 7 bases from J, leaving 13 bases between. CDR3 residues: CASSQDAGVWQPQHF. In DNA form, the CDR3 reads TGCGCCAGCAGCCAAGATGCAGGGGTATGGCAGCCCCAGCATTTT.

This clone was observed a few times. The rearrangement links TRBV5-4 to TRBJ2-1; the D gene is possibly TRBD1 (7 bases). Germline values: CDR1 SGHNT, CDR2 YYREEE (reference sequence). The CDR3 contains 13 residues. Trimming left V 5 bases short and J 14 bases short, with 20 bases between. The CDR3 loop reads CASSPGQEGWKFF. The CDR3 DNA reads TGTGCCAGCAGTCCTGGACAGGAGGGCTGGAAGTTCTTC.

The chain couples TRBV6-5 to TRBJ1-1; no clear D gene. CDR1 and CDR2 from the germline V gene are MNHEY and SVGAGI. Trimming removed 4 bases from V and 5 bases from J, with 14 bases in between. CDR3 size: 14 residues. The CDR3 protein is CASSLWESGTEAFF. CDR3 nucleotides: TGTGCCAGCAGTTTATGGGAGTCAGGAACTGAAGCTTTCTTT.

CDR3 sequence (DNA): TGTGCCTGGAGTCTCCGGGAAGGGTCGTACGAGCAGTACTTC. As protein: CAWSLREGSYEQYF. This chain connects TRBV30 to TRBJ2-7; possibly TRBD2 for D (5 bases). Trimming took off 2 bases at V and 4 bases at J, with 15 bases between the two ends. There are 14 residues in the CDR3. CDR1 is GTSNPN, CDR2 SVGIG, per germline (reference sequence).

The chain couples TRBV11-2 to TRBJ2-1; 7 bases fit TRBD2. The CDR3 length is 15 residues. Germline V CDR1 and CDR2: SGHAT, FQNNGV. V gave up 3 bases and J gave up 7 bases; unmatched junction bases: 9. The CDR3 loop is CASSFGLADRNEQFF. As DNA, the CDR3 is TGTGCCAGCAGCTTTGGGCTAGCGGATAGAAATGAGCAGTTCTTC.

This clone has a handful of counts. The rearrangement uses TRBV18 and TRBJ1-5, with unresolved D. CDR1 is KGHSH, CDR2 LQKENI, per germline. V lost 1 base and J lost 5, with 6 bases in between. CDR3 length equals 13 residues. The CDR3 here is CASSPRRDQPQHF. The CDR3 DNA reads as TGTGCCAGCTCACCACGACGGGATCAGCCCCAGCATTTT. Using reference TRBV18 and TRBJ1-5 for the parts outside the CDR3, the full variable domain is NAGVMQNPRHLVRRRGQEARLRCSPMKGHSHVYWYRQLPEEGLKFMVYLQKENIIDESGMPKERFSAEFPKEGPSILRIQQVVRGDSAAYFCASSPRRDQPQHFGDGTRLSIL.

This sequence joins TRBV7-2 and TRBJ1-6; D is uncertain. The CDR3 runs to 12 residues. Germline CDR1 reads SGHTA; CDR2 reads FQGNSA. V was pared by 3 bases and J by 7 bases, with 4 bases between. CDR3 coding DNA: TGTGCCAGCAGCTTTCCAAATTCACCCCTCCACTTT. This codes for CASSFPNSPLHF.

The chain couples TRBV28 to TRBJ1-1; D remains ambiguous. V was trimmed by 7 bases and J by 7 bases, leaving 10 bases between them. The germline V gene has CDR1 MDHEN and CDR2 SYDVKM. This CDR3 spans 11 amino acids. The CDR3 bases are TGTGCCAGCATTTGGCATAATGAAGCTTTCTTT. Translating it yields CASIWHNEAFF.

This clone was found a few times. This chain uses TRBV4-1 with TRBJ1-2; 8 bases match TRBD1. The CDR3 covers 15 residues. V gave up 4 bases and J gave up 9 bases; unmatched junction bases: 13. Germline CDR1 and CDR2: MGHRA and YSYEKL. The CDR3 region has the DNA TGCGCCAGCAGCCGGCTGGGGGGACAGGTCGGAAGCTACACCTTC. Its translation: CASSRLGGQVGSYTF.

This clone appeared a single time. This chain uses TRBV30 with TRBJ2-1, with 10 positions matching TRBD2. J lost 3 bases, V lost 3 bases, and 8 bases had no gene match. The CDR3 spans 16 residues. Germline-derived CDR1 and CDR2 are GTSNPN and SVGIG (reference sequence). The CDR3 DNA is TGTGCCTGGAGGGCAACCAGCGGGAGGGGCTACAATGAGCAGTTCTTC. Residues: CAWRATSGRGYNEQFF.

Turning to this clone: Other DNA variants within this sample encode the same CDR3. The V gene is TRBV29-1, the J gene TRBJ1-2; D not resolved. The CDR3 covers 11 residues. CDR1 is SQVTM and CDR2 is ANQGSEA in the germline V gene. Deletions cut 4 bases from V and 3 bases from J, with 6 bases between. The CDR3 sequence: CSVVRDYGYTF. The CDR3 nucleotides read TGCAGCGTTGTTCGTGACTATGGCTACACCTTC.

Concerning this clone: Additional DNA sequences in this sample encode the identical CDR3. This rearrangement joins TRBV18 to TRBJ2-2; no clear D. The CDR3 covers 14 residues. Trimming took off 3 bases at V and 1 base at J, with 6 bases between the two ends. Per germline, CDR1 KGHSH and CDR2 LQKENI. CDR3 sequence reads: CASSPRQNTGELFF. CDR3 in DNA: TGTGCCAGCTCACCTAGACAGAACACCGGGGAGCTGTTTTTT.

V and J are TRBV4-2 and TRBJ1-4; no clear D. This CDR3 has 18 residues. The ends were cut back, 0 bases at V and 6 bases at J, with 20 bases in the middle. From germline, CDR1 is LGHNA and CDR2 YNFKEQ. The CDR3 DNA sequence: TGTGCCAGCAGCCAAGATCTTGGTCCGTATAACATCTATGAAAAACTGTTTTTT. Amino acid sequence: CASSQDLGPYNIYEKLFF.

V and J are TRBV4-1 and TRBJ2-1; D is undetermined. V was cut by 3 bases and J by 6 bases, with 15 bases left in between. This CDR3 has 15 residues. Germline V gene lookup returns CDR1 MGHRA and CDR2 YSYEKL. Written as DNA, the CDR3 is TGCGCCAGCAGCCACGGTGGGCTCTCGCCCAATGAGCAGTTCTTC. It specifies CASSHGGLSPNEQFF.

This chain joins TRBV2 and TRBJ1-4; 9 bases align to TRBD1. After removal of 7 bases from V and 8 bases from J, the junction contained 11 bases not matched to a gene. CDR1 is SNHLY and CDR2 is FYNNEI in the germline V gene. The CDR3 length is 15 residues. DNA for the CDR3: TGTGCCAGCACCCGAAGCGGGACAGGGAGCGAAAAACTGTTTTTT. Protein sequence: CASTRSGTGSEKLFF.

V usage is TRBV25-1 and J usage is TRBJ2-7; D is possibly TRBD1 (6 bases). V gave up 3 bases and J gave up 3 bases, with 12 bases separating them. This CDR3 is built from 14 residues. CDR1 and CDR2 from the germline V gene are MGHDK and SYGVNS. The CDR3 DNA follows: TGTGCCAGCAGTGAGCCAGGGGCGGGCTACGAGCAGTACTTC. Translating gives CASSEPGAGYEQYF.

The chain joins TRBV6-1 to TRBJ2-7, with D unclear. The CDR3 runs to 12 residues. Trimming pared 3 bases from V and 9 bases from J, leaving 12 bases between. Germline V gives CDR1 MNHNS, CDR2 SASEGT. The CDR3 here is CASSDSRRAQYF. The CDR3, as DNA: TGTGCCAGCAGTGACTCGCGGCGTGCGCAGTACTTC.

The chain recombines TRBV9 with TRBJ2-3, with 12 bases identical to TRBD1. CDR1 is SGDLS and CDR2 is YYNGEE in the germline V gene. The ends lost 5 bases at V and 3 bases at J; junction bases unmatched: 4. CDR3 length: 15 amino acids. CDR3 amino acids: CASRGQGARTDTQYF. For the CDR3, the DNA is TGTGCCAGCAGGGGACAGGGGGCTCGGACAGATACGCAGTATTTT.

The chain recombines TRBV10-3 with TRBJ1-1, with TRBD1 as a possible D gene (6 bases). Germline loops: CDR1 ENHRY, CDR2 SYGVKD. The germline V and J ends were trimmed by 8 bases and 2 bases, with 18 bases remaining between them. The CDR3 length is 15 residues. The CDR3 reads CAIQKHRDINTEAFF. The CDR3 DNA reads TGTGCCATCCAGAAACACAGGGATATCAACACTGAAGCTTTCTTT.

For this clone: One end of the junction is discordant with germline, which a read error may explain. The V and J genes are TRBV25-1 and TRBJ2-5, with D maybe TRBD1 (5 bases). CDR1 is MGHDK and CDR2 is SYGVNS in the germline V gene. The CDR3 loop spans 13 amino acids. CDR3 sequence (DNA): TGTGCCAGCAGATTCGGACCCAGACAGTCCCAATACTTC. It specifies CASRFGPRQSQYF.

The V call is TRBV7-8, the J call TRBJ1-1; D remains ambiguous. This CDR3 has 13 amino acids. Trimming removed 3 bases at V and 1 base at J, with 6 bases between. Germline V gene lookup returns CDR1 SGHVS and CDR2 FQNEAQ. CDR3 in amino acids: CASSFRWNTEAFF. The CDR3 nucleotides read TGTGCCAGCAGCTTCAGGTGGAACACTGAAGCTTTCTTT.

The chain has TRBV6-5 and TRBJ2-3, with D unresolved. The CDR3 is 14 amino acids. CDR1 is MNHEY, CDR2 SVGAGI, per germline. Trimming cost V 0 bases and J 6 bases, with 10 bases left between them. The CDR3 loop reads CASSYSLDGDTQYF. CDR3 sequence (DNA): TGTGCCAGCAGTTACTCTTTAGACGGGGATACGCAGTATTTT.

The chain couples TRBV5-1 to TRBJ2-3; D is undetermined. Germline CDR1 reads SGHRS; CDR2 reads YFSETQ. The germline V and J ends were trimmed by 0 bases and 4 bases, with 6 bases remaining between them. CDR3 size: 13 residues. Here the CDR3 reads CASSLELADTQYF. CDR3 DNA: TGCGCCAGCAGCTTGGAACTCGCAGATACGCAGTATTTT.

The genes are TRBV5-1 and TRBJ2-2; D is undetermined. Germline V lookup: CDR1 SGHRS, CDR2 YFSETQ. V gave up 0 bases and J gave up 3 bases, with 6 bases separating them. The CDR3 sequence is 14 residues long. The CDR3, as DNA: TGCGCCAGCAGCTTGGACATGTACACCGGGGAGCTGTTTTTT. It encodes CASSLDMYTGELFF.

V usage is TRBV6-6 and J usage is TRBJ2-7; 7 bases match TRBD2. The J segment lost 5 bases and the V segment lost 0 bases, leaving 10 bases of the junction unmatched. Germline CDR1 reads MNHNY; CDR2 reads SVGAGI (reference sequence). This CDR3 is built from 16 residues. The CDR3 reads CASSYSSGGGEDEQYF. For the CDR3, the DNA is TGTGCCAGCAGTTACTCGAGTGGCGGGGGTGAGGACGAGCAGTACTTC.